These 23 T cell receptor beta chains came from one sample sequenced in a study of blood T cell repertoires in COVID-19. Generated by immunoSEQ multiplex PCR, the TCRdb table keeps only in-frame clones and is missing some. In the table there are roughly 30,000 clones, nearly 90% of which are singletons. The sequencing sample was made of peripheral blood. These receptors all come from a man between 60 and 75 years old with COVID-19, enrolled during active disease.

The chain joins TRBV28 to TRBJ2-4, with D possibly being TRBD1 (5 bases). V lost 7 bases and J 0 bases, leaving 25 bases between the germline ends. CDR1 and CDR2 (germline): MDHEN, SYDVKM. The CDR3 runs 19 residues. DNA for the CDR3: TGTGCCAGCATTTCCCGAACAGGTTCCTCTATCTTAGCCAAAAACATTCAGTACTTC. It codes for CASISRTGSSILAKNIQYF.

This chain connects TRBV19 to TRBJ1-1, with D perhaps matching TRBD1 (5 bases). This CDR3 has 16 amino acids. The V gene lost 3 bases and the J gene lost 6 bases, with 20 bases spanning the gap. CDR1 is LNHDA, CDR2 SQIVND, per germline (reference sequence). The CDR3 DNA sequence: TGTGCCAGTAGTATGAGATTAGGAGGGGCAGCCCCTGAAGCTTTCTTT. Amino acids: CASSMRLGGAAPEAFF.

The chain couples TRBV5-5 to TRBJ2-7; D is ambiguous. The germline V gene has CDR1 SGHKS and CDR2 YYEKEE (reference sequence). V lost 0 bases to trimming and J lost 6 bases, with 7 bases between them. CDR3 length: 12 residues. CDR3 coding DNA: TGTGCCAGCAGCTTGGTACTGTCCGAGCAGTACTTC. The encoded protein is CASSLVLSEQYF.

This clone has more than one count but fewer than ten. In nucleotides, the CDR3 is TGTGCCTGGAGTCGTACAGGAGACCATCAGCCCCAGCATTTT. Its protein product is CAWSRTGDHQPQHF. This chain links TRBV30 with TRBJ1-5; possibly TRBD1 for D (5 bases). The V gene's germline CDR1 is GTSNPN and CDR2 SVGIG (reference sequence). This CDR3 spans 14 amino acids. The germline V and J ends were trimmed by 2 bases and 5 bases, with 13 bases remaining between them.

This clone was observed once. The chain combines TRBV30 with TRBJ2-1, with 9 positions matching TRBD2. Germline V gives CDR1 GTSNPN, CDR2 SVGIG (reference sequence). Germline trimming cut 7 bases from V and 11 bases from J; bases unmatched to any gene: 12. This CDR3 region has 13 residues. The CDR3 spells CAYQGREGIKQFF. The DNA for the CDR3 is TGTGCCTATCAAGGGCGGGAGGGAATCAAGCAGTTCTTC.

This rearrangement joins TRBV6-5 to TRBJ2-7; TRBD1 agrees at 7 bases. CDR3 length: 15 amino acids. V trimming: 4 bases; J trimming: 0 bases; junction bases outside the gene matches: 6. The germline V gene has CDR1 MNHEY and CDR2 SVGAGI. The CDR3 loop is CASSFATGTSYEQYF. Here the CDR3 DNA reads TGTGCCAGCAGTTTCGCGACAGGGACCTCCTACGAGCAGTACTTC.

The chain recombines TRBV5-1 with TRBJ2-3, with TRBD2 identical over 9 bases. The germline CDR1 and CDR2 sequences are SGHRS and YFSETQ. J was trimmed by 7 bases and V by 0 bases; bases with no gene match: 6. This CDR3 contains 15 residues. The CDR3 region has the DNA TGCGCCAGCAGCTTGGTAGCGGGAGAGCAAAATACGCAGTATTTT. The encoded protein is CASSLVAGEQNTQYF.

The rearrangement joins TRBV28 to TRBJ1-4; D gene ambiguous. Per the germline V gene, CDR1 is MDHEN and CDR2 is SYDVKM. CDR3 size: 13 residues. V lost 5 bases to trimming and J lost 0 bases, with 4 bases between them. The CDR3 DNA is TGTGCCAGCAGTGTTACAACTAATGAAAAACTGTTTTTT. Residues: CASSVTTNEKLFF.

Comments on this clone: The final CDR3 position lacks the conserved phenylalanine or tryptophan, pointing to a likely read error. The limits of the CDR3 on the DNA are not certain, so only TCRdb's listed CDR3 is given. The genes are TRBV10-3 and TRBJ2-7; the table's TRBD1 call for D was not verified on the DNA. Germline assignment: CDR1 ENHRY and CDR2 SYGVKD. The CDR3 spans 12 residues, counting both ends. CDR3 sequence reads: CAISEPGQEIAI.

The V call is TRBV7-2, the J call TRBJ1-2, with 9 bases aligning to TRBD1. CDR3 length: 15 residues. CDR1 is SGHTA, CDR2 FQGNSA, per germline. After removal of 3 bases from V and 8 bases from J, the junction contained 10 bases not matched to a gene. CDR3 in DNA: TGTGCCAGCAGCTTGGGGACCGGACAGGGGAAAGGCTACACCTTC. It specifies CASSLGTGQGKGYTF.

The chain links TRBV18 to TRBJ2-2; TRBD1 matches 7 bases. V was clipped by 3 bases and J by 1 base; unmatched bases: 11. The CDR3 is 18 residues long. The germline V gene has CDR1 KGHSH and CDR2 LQKENI. The CDR3 region has the DNA TGTGCCAGCTCACCGGGGGCAGGGGGAGTGAAGAACACCGGGGAGCTGTTTTTT. It is translated as CASSPGAGGVKNTGELFF.

The V gene is TRBV30, the J gene TRBJ1-1; weak D call: TRBD1 (6 bases). Trimming removed 4 bases from V and 4 bases from J, with 13 bases in between. Germline V lookup: CDR1 GTSNPN, CDR2 SVGIG (reference sequence). CDR3 length: 13 residues. The CDR3 nucleotides are TGTGCCTGGAATTGGGGGGGCCGCACTGAAGCTTTCTTT. Encoded protein: CAWNWGGRTEAFF.

This chain joins TRBV6-5 and TRBJ1-2; TRBD1 agrees at 10 bases. The CDR3 contains 15 residues. In germline, CDR1 is MNHEY, CDR2 SVGAGI. Trimming removed 5 bases from V and 8 bases from J; junction bases left unmatched: 11. The CDR3 is CASSKTGGQSDGYTF. As DNA, the CDR3 is TGTGCCAGCAGTAAGACAGGGGGCCAGTCTGACGGCTACACCTTC.

This clone has just one count. V usage is TRBV9 and J usage is TRBJ2-5; D might be TRBD2 (6 bases). The V end was cut by 3 bases, the J end by 5 bases, with 17 bases between. Germline V gene sequence: CDR1 SGDLS, CDR2 YYNGEE. This CDR3 contains 15 residues. The CDR3 region has the DNA TGTGCCAGCAGCGAGGACTATGGGGCTCGGGAGACCCAGTACTTC. It specifies CASSEDYGARETQYF.

This clone has just one count. This chain connects TRBV20-1 to TRBJ2-7, with a tentative D call TRBD1 (6 bases). Germline CDR1 and CDR2: DFQATT and SNEGSKA (reference sequence). Trimming shortened V by 3 bases and J by 2 bases, and 26 bases separated the two germline ends. The CDR3 spans 18 residues. CDR3 region: CSASKQWSIGQSTYEQYF. CDR3 coding DNA: TGCAGTGCTAGTAAGCAATGGAGTATCGGACAGTCCACCTACGAGCAGTACTTC.

The J gene is TRBJ2-7, the V gene TRBV24-1; TRBD1 agrees at 9 bases. The CDR3 loop spans 15 amino acids. V was clipped by 5 bases and J by 0 bases; unmatched bases: 4. Germline V gene sequence: CDR1 KGHDR, CDR2 SFDVKD. CDR3 sequence reads: CATSAMTGGSYEQYF. The DNA of the CDR3 is TGTGCCACCAGTGCCATGACAGGGGGCTCCTACGAGCAGTACTTC.

This clone was recorded a few times. The chain couples TRBV18 to TRBJ1-4, with 10 bases aligning to TRBD1. Germline V gene sequence: CDR1 KGHSH, CDR2 LQKENI. V lost 4 bases and J lost 6; bases outside the gene matches: 2. CDR3 length: 14 residues. The CDR3 DNA sequence: TGTGCCAGCTCACTCGGGACAGGGGATGAAAAACTGTTTTTT. As protein: CASSLGTGDEKLFF.

This chain joins TRBV12-5 and TRBJ1-2, with D perhaps matching TRBD1 (5 bases). This CDR3 contains 13 residues. Trimming took off 6 bases at V and 3 bases at J, with 11 bases between the two ends. The V gene's germline CDR1 is LGHNT and CDR2 FRNRAP. The CDR3 protein is CASGPEGHYGYTF. The CDR3 bases are TGTGCTAGTGGCCCGGAGGGGCACTATGGCTACACCTTC.

This clone was found a few times. This chain connects TRBV2 to TRBJ1-1; D call uncertain. This CDR3 has 14 amino acids. V dropped 2 bases and J dropped 4 bases, with 11 bases sitting between them. Germline CDR1 SNHLY, CDR2 FYNNEI. The CDR3 is CASSESGQVTEAFF. CDR3 nucleotides: TGTGCCAGCAGTGAAAGCGGGCAGGTCACTGAAGCTTTCTTT.

In its sample, this clone ranks as large. This rearrangement joins TRBV6-5 to TRBJ1-6, with 9 bases matching TRBD1. V shed 3 bases, J shed 13 bases, and the junction held 4 bases outside the gene matches. The CDR3 runs to 13 residues. The V gene's germline CDR1 is MNHEY and CDR2 SVGAGI. CDR3 loop: CASSYTGGPPLHF. CDR3 sequence (DNA): TGTGCCAGCAGTTATACAGGGGGCCCCCCCCTCCACTTT.

This clone was detected only once. This rearrangement joins TRBV10-3 to TRBJ1-2, with D perhaps matching TRBD1 (5 bases). The CDR3 extends over 16 amino acids. Germline loops: CDR1 ENHRY, CDR2 SYGVKD. V lost 2 bases and J 8 bases, leaving 21 bases between the germline ends. CDR3 protein: CAISEQPSGRGGGYTF. In DNA, the CDR3 is TGTGCCATCAGTGAGCAACCTAGCGGAAGGGGCGGAGGCTACACCTTC.

The CDR3 loop reads CSASGGGWNQPQHF. Written as DNA, the CDR3 is TGCAGTGCTAGTGGGGGGGGGTGGAATCAGCCCCAGCATTTT. J is TRBJ1-5 and V is TRBV20-1, with TRBD1 as a possible D gene (5 bases). The germline V and J ends were trimmed by 3 bases and 4 bases, with 13 bases remaining between them. This CDR3 has 14 residues. CDR1 and CDR2 from the germline V gene are DFQATT and SNEGSKA (reference sequence).

The chain uses TRBV3-1 (or the pseudogene TRBV3-2) and TRBJ1-5, with 7 nucleotides matching TRBD1. Germline loops: CDR1 LGHDT, CDR2 YNNKEL (reference sequence). This CDR3 has 16 residues. V was pared by 1 base and J by 0 bases, with 3 bases of the junction left unmatched. CDR3: CASSQGGTVSNQPQHF. In DNA, the CDR3 is TGTGCCAGCAGCCAAGGGGGGACAGTTAGCAATCAGCCCCAGCATTTT.